This T cell receptor beta chain was identified in a study of cytomegalovirus exposure and HLA in healthy donors. The CDR3 totals 14 residues. The germline V gene encodes CDR1 SGHTA and CDR2 FQGNSA. The ends were cut back, 5 bases at V and 5 bases at J, with 13 bases in the middle. The PCR was carried out with 60 Vbeta primers and 13 Jbeta primers. Using immunoSEQ multiplex PCR, the repertoire was profiled, and TCRdb retains in-frame clones only, with some absent. The sample table sets out under 85,000 clones. The chain carries TRBV7-2 and TRBJ1-5; TRBD1 is a possible D gene (5 bases). Input material: PBMCs. This sequence was found in a boy between 10 and 17 years old in good health and CMV-seronegative. The CDR3 DNA reads as TGTGCCAGCAGCCTTTCCAGGGTGGATCAGCCCCAGCATTTT. Its protein product is CASSLSRVDQPQHF. The full variable domain, rest sourced from reference TRBV7-2 and TRBJ1-5, is GAGVSQSPSNKVTEKGKDVELRCDPISGHTALYWYRQSLGQGLEFLIYFQGNSAPDKSGLPSDRFSAERTGGSVSTLTIQRTQQEDSAVYLCASSLSRVDQPQHFGDGTRLSIL.